Listed here are 9 T cell receptor beta chains from one sample, sequenced in a study of Ad26.COV2.S vaccination and SARS-CoV-2 variants. Clones were sequenced by immunoSEQ multiplex PCR, and TCRdb holds only the in-frame ones, with some missing. The sample consists of approximately 400,000 clones, approximately 83% of them appearing once. The treatment: some 20 received Ad26.COV2.S at low or high dose, single or two shots; about 5 received placebo; per-sample allocation not given. It was on day 63 after the first vaccine or placebo injection that samples were taken. The sample here was peripheral blood, taken in a trial of Ad26.COV2.S vaccine versus placebo. These receptors were collected from a person aged 18 to 59 who received the Ad26.COV2.S COVID-19 vaccine or a placebo.

This clone was detected only once. The V and J genes are TRBV5-5 and TRBJ2-5, with 7 bases identical to TRBD2. Germline CDR1 and CDR2: SGHKS and YYEKEE (reference sequence). Trimming took 0 bases from V and 1 from J; bases not matched to a gene: 6. This CDR3 comprises 16 residues. DNA of the CDR3: TGTGCCAGCAGCTTGGGGCCTCGCGGGGGCCAAGAGACCCAGTACTTC. Residues: CASSLGPRGGQETQYF. Full variable domain (outside the CDR3, taken from reference TRBV5-5 and TRBJ2-5): DAGVTQSPTHLIKTRGQQVTLRCSPISGHKSVSWYQQVLGQGPQFIFQYYEKEERGRGNFPDRFSARQFPNYSSELNVNALLLGDSALYLCASSLGPRGGQETQYFGPGTRLLVL.

A single count supports this clone. The V and J genes are TRBV7-2 and TRBJ2-3; the D call may be TRBD1 or TRBD2 (6 bases each). This CDR3 is built from 15 residues. Germline V gene lookup returns CDR1 SGHTA and CDR2 FQGNSA. Trimming left V 3 bases short and J 7 bases short, with 17 bases between. The CDR3 here is CASSLGGRAANTQYF. The CDR3 DNA reads as TGTGCCAGCAGCTTGGGGGGCCGTGCCGCAAATACGCAGTATTTT.

The chain carries TRBV11-1 and TRBJ2-4; D perhaps matches TRBD1 (6 bases). CDR1 is SGHAT and CDR2 is FQDESV in the germline V gene (reference sequence). V was cut by 1 base and J by 6 bases, with 13 bases left in between. The CDR3 runs to 15 residues. The CDR3 spells CASSLEGTRGNIQYF. For the CDR3, the DNA is TGTGCCAGCAGCTTAGAGGGGACCAGGGGAAACATTCAGTACTTC.

This chain joins TRBV5-1 and TRBJ1-2, with D possibly TRBD1 on 5 matching bases. The CDR3 loop spans 14 amino acids. Germline V lookup: CDR1 SGHRS, CDR2 YFSETQ. V was pared by 6 bases and J by 4 bases, with 16 bases between. CDR3 sequence reads: CASTPGGGGYGYTF. CDR3 DNA sequence: TGCGCCAGCACCCCCGGCGGGGGGGGCTATGGCTACACCTTC.

As to this clone: The same CDR3 is also encoded by other DNA sequences in this sample. The V gene is TRBV5-1, the J gene TRBJ1-1; D uncertain. The CDR3 spans 14 residues. Germline V CDR1 and CDR2: SGHRS, YFSETQ. Trimming left V 1 base short and J 2 bases short, with 9 bases between. CDR3 sequence: CASSLRTGNTEAFF. CDR3 nucleotides: TGCGCCAGCAGCTTGAGGACGGGAAACACTGAAGCTTTCTTT.

This chain connects TRBV7-9 to TRBJ1-5; D is unresolved. CDR1 and CDR2 from the germline V gene are SEHNR and FQNEAQ (reference sequence). The CDR3 extends over 14 amino acids. V lost 2 bases and J lost 1, with 6 bases in between. In DNA form, the CDR3 reads TGTGCCAGCAGCTTATCGTGGAGCAATCAGCCCCAGCATTTT. It encodes CASSLSWSNQPQHF.

CDR3 sequence: CASSYRLGGDTQYF. The CDR3 DNA reads TGTGCCAGCAGTTACCGACTAGGAGGAGATACGCAGTATTTT. The genes are TRBV6-5 and TRBJ2-3, with a weak D call TRBD2 (6 bases). The germline V gene encodes CDR1 MNHEY and CDR2 SVGAGI. CDR3 length: 14 amino acids. V shed 2 bases and J shed 5 bases, with 11 bases lying between them.

The chain recombines TRBV5-6 with TRBJ2-2, with D tentatively TRBD2 (6 bases). Germline CDR1 SGHDT, CDR2 YYEEEE. With 4 bases removed from V and 4 bases from J, the gap between germline ends came to 14 bases. This CDR3 contains 15 residues. CDR3 amino acids: CASSPPGLFTGELFF. The CDR3 DNA is TGTGCCAGCAGCCCGCCGGGACTGTTCACCGGGGAGCTGTTTTTT.

This clone was observed a handful of times. V is TRBV3-1 (or the pseudogene TRBV3-2) and J is TRBJ1-6, with a possible D match to TRBD1 (6 bases). The CDR3 covers 16 residues. Germline V gene lookup returns CDR1 LGHDT and CDR2 YNNKEL (reference sequence). The V and J ends lost 2 bases and 6 bases respectively, with 14 bases between them. CDR3 region: CASSQRGARGNSPLHF. CDR3 sequence (DNA): TGTGCCAGCAGCCAACGGGGGGCAAGAGGTAATTCACCCCTCCACTTT.